The 22 T cell receptor beta chains listed next were all sequenced from one sample in a study of beta chain features in type 1 diabetes. Study-wide results and caveats: Shorter TCRB CDR3s, moderately but significantly so, were found in Type 1 diabetes patients in all four CD4+ subsets.

No antigens are known for them. The entirety of the isolated RNA underwent reverse transcription, so expressed TCRB transcripts were sequenced. Only in-frame clones appear in the TCRdb table, and some are missing; sequencing was by immunoSEQ multiplex PCR. The sample contains 150,000 to 200,000 clones, roughly 8% of which appear only once. Input material: central memory CD4+ T cells from blood. All receptors derive from a woman aged 40 to 50 with type 1 diabetes.

With regard to this clone: At one boundary the junction diverges from the germline segment, which might be a read error. The chain couples TRBV6-6 to TRBJ1-6; D is unclear. The CDR3 has 15 residues. The germline V gene has CDR1 MNHNY and CDR2 SVGAGI (reference sequence). The CDR3: CAISEAGEIGSPLHF. As DNA, the CDR3 is TGTGCCATCAGTGAGGCCGGGGAGATCGGATCACCCCTCCACTTT.

The rearrangement uses TRBV18 and TRBJ2-5; 8 bases map to TRBD1. The CDR3 spans 15 residues. The V gene end was trimmed by 4 bases and the J gene end by 1 base; junction bases not matched to a gene: 5. Germline CDR1 and CDR2: KGHSH and LQKENI. For the CDR3, the DNA is TGTGCCAGCTCACTGACAGGGGCCAGCCAAGAGACCCAGTACTTC. Protein product: CASSLTGASQETQYF.

This clone has a handful of counts. The chain recombines TRBV15 with TRBJ1-3, with 11 nucleotides matching TRBD1. Germline V gene data show CDR1 as LNHNV and CDR2 as YYDKDF (reference sequence). The CDR3 runs 14 residues. The V and J ends lost 4 bases and 8 bases, in that order; junction bases with no gene match: 4. The CDR3 here is CATSTRDRGDTIYF. The CDR3 DNA sequence: TGTGCCACCAGCACCCGGGACAGGGGGGACACCATATATTTT.

This chain connects TRBV7-2 to TRBJ2-3; TRBD1 matches 10 bases. CDR1 SGHTA and CDR2 FQGNSA come from the germline V gene. This CDR3 region has 16 residues. V was clipped by 4 bases and J by 3 bases; unmatched bases: 7. CDR3 amino acids: CASSWTWTGGTDTQYF. The CDR3 nucleotides are TGTGCCAGCAGCTGGACTTGGACAGGGGGGACAGATACGCAGTATTTT.

This clone was detected only a few times. The V call is TRBV9, the J call TRBJ2-5, with unresolved D. This CDR3 comprises 15 residues. With 4 bases removed from V and 2 bases from J, the gap between germline ends came to 15 bases. Per the germline V gene, CDR1 is SGDLS and CDR2 is YYNGEE. The CDR3 sequence is CASSPETLRQETQYF. CDR3 nucleotides: TGTGCCAGCAGCCCCGAGACACTCCGACAAGAGACCCAGTACTTC.

The V and J genes are TRBV7-8 and TRBJ2-2; TRBD1 matches at 8 bases. In germline, CDR1 is SGHVS, CDR2 FQNEAQ. The junction had 8 bases not matched to a gene; V was cut back by 6 bases and J by 5 bases. CDR3 size: 15 residues. The CDR3 sequence: CASSWTGRATGELFF. The DNA of the CDR3 is TGTGCCAGCAGTTGGACAGGGAGAGCAACCGGGGAGCTGTTTTTT.

V gene TRBV20-1 combines with J gene TRBJ1-2; the D gene is possibly TRBD1 (6 bases). Per germline, CDR1 DFQATT and CDR2 SNEGSKA (reference sequence). The CDR3 length is 11 residues. Trimming took off 5 bases at V and 8 bases at J, with 12 bases between the two ends. The CDR3 region has the DNA TGCAGTGCTGTACAGGGAGAGGGCTACACCTTC. As protein: CSAVQGEGYTF.

Many counts were recorded for this clone. The chain has TRBV7-3 and TRBJ2-2, with TRBD1 matching 7 bases. This CDR3 region has 14 residues. Germline trimming cut 7 bases from V and 5 bases from J; bases unmatched to any gene: 7. The germline V gene encodes CDR1 SGHTA and CDR2 FQGTGA. CDR3: CASTQNRGTGELFF. The CDR3 DNA reads TGTGCCAGCACCCAAAACAGGGGTACCGGGGAGCTGTTTTTT.

This clone was observed a few times. The chain uses TRBV13 and TRBJ1-4, with D unresolved. CDR1 is PRHDT and CDR2 is FYEKMQ in the germline V gene (reference sequence). V gave up 5 bases and J gave up 4 bases, with 14 bases separating them. This CDR3 spans 15 amino acids. CDR3 sequence: CASSLQSAFNEKLFF. The CDR3 region has the DNA TGTGCCAGCAGCCTTCAGTCTGCCTTTAATGAAAAACTGTTTTTT.

CDR3 in amino acids: CSVVGGTNTGELFF. CDR3 DNA: TGCAGCGTTGTGGGCGGGACGAACACCGGGGAGCTGTTTTTT. The V and J genes are TRBV29-1 and TRBJ2-2, with D possibly TRBD2 on 6 matching bases. V lost 4 bases, J lost 0 bases, and 9 bases lay in between. The CDR3 extends over 14 amino acids. Germline CDR1 reads SQVTM; CDR2 reads ANQGSEA.

The chain is built from TRBV7-8 and TRBJ1-4, with a weak D call TRBD1 (5 bases). Germline loops: CDR1 SGHVS, CDR2 FQNEAQ. CDR3 length: 15 amino acids. Trimming removed 4 bases at V and 3 bases at J, with 12 bases between. The CDR3 reads CASSSRRGSNEKLFF. CDR3 DNA: TGTGCCAGCAGCTCCCGTCGGGGGTCTAATGAAAAACTGTTTTTT. The full variable domain, completed using reference TRBV7-8 and TRBJ1-4, is GAGVSQSPRYKVAKRGQDVALRCDPISGHVSLFWYQQALGQGPEFLTYFQNEAQLDKSGLPSDRFFAERPEGSVSTLKIQRTQQEDSAVYLCASSSRRGSNEKLFFGSGTQLSVL.

This clone was seen a few times. V is TRBV7-3 and J is TRBJ1-2, with a possible D match to TRBD1 (6 bases). Germline loops: CDR1 SGHTA, CDR2 FQGTGA. Trimming pared 5 bases from V and 2 bases from J, leaving 9 bases between. The CDR3 contains 13 residues. CDR3 loop: CASSATGNYGYTF. As DNA, the CDR3 is TGTGCCAGCAGCGCGACAGGAAACTATGGCTACACCTTC.

The rearrangement joins TRBV18 to TRBJ2-7; 9 bases line up with TRBD1. Trimming took 4 bases from V and 6 from J; bases not matched to a gene: 7. The CDR3 is 14 amino acids. The V gene's germline CDR1 is KGHSH and CDR2 LQKENI. CDR3 sequence (DNA): TGTGCCAGCTCACTCCGGGACAGGGATAGCGAGCAGTACTTC. Translating it yields CASSLRDRDSEQYF.

This clone showed up just a few times. The V and J genes are TRBV9 and TRBJ2-2; D might be TRBD2 (7 bases). CDR3 length: 16 residues. Germline V gene data show CDR1 as SGDLS and CDR2 as YYNGEE. V was pared by 3 bases and J by 7 bases, with 19 bases between. This CDR3 is CASSGQARGGGGELFF. CDR3 nucleotides: TGTGCCAGCAGCGGCCAGGCGAGAGGGGGGGGCGGGGAGCTGTTTTTT. Full variable domain (outside the CDR3, taken from reference TRBV9 and TRBJ2-2): DSGVTQTPKHLITATGQRVTLRCSPRSGDLSVYWYQQSLDQGLQFLIQYYNGEERAKGNILERFSAQQFPDLHSELNLSSLELGDSALYFCASSGQARGGGGELFFGEGSRLTVL.

This rearrangement joins TRBV4-1 to TRBJ1-6, with D possibly matching TRBD1 (6 bases). CDR1 and CDR2 from the germline V gene are MGHRA and YSYEKL. There are 16 residues in the CDR3. V was trimmed by 3 bases and J by 6 bases, leaving 15 bases between them. The chain's CDR3 is CASSHPPGGLNSPLHF. The CDR3 DNA is TGCGCCAGCAGCCACCCCCCGGGGGGCCTTAATTCACCCCTCCACTTT.

This clone showed up just a few times. The chain combines TRBV4-3 with TRBJ1-1, with 9 bases fitting TRBD1. With V trimmed by 4 bases and J by 0 bases, 3 bases remained unmatched. The CDR3 totals 15 residues. Germline lookup yields CDR1 LGHNA and CDR2 YSLEER. CDR3 DNA: TGCGCCAGCAGCCCGGGACAGGGATTGAACACTGAAGCTTTCTTT. This translates into CASSPGQGLNTEAFF.

In its sample, this clone was seen a few times. The same CDR3 arises from other DNA sequences in this sample as well. The chain carries TRBV5-1 and TRBJ1-4; D remains unclear. Trimming pared 5 bases from V and 0 bases from J, leaving 8 bases between. The length of the CDR3 is 14 residues. Germline V gene lookup returns CDR1 SGHRS and CDR2 YFSETQ. The CDR3 coding sequence is TGCGCCAGCAGAACGGGGACAACTAATGAAAAACTGTTTTTT. It encodes CASRTGTTNEKLFF.

This clone was observed a handful of times. The genes are TRBV2 and TRBJ2-1; TRBD1 is a possible D gene (6 bases). Looked up from germline, CDR1 is SNHLY and CDR2 is FYNNEI. The CDR3 extends over 14 amino acids. V lost 3 bases, J lost 6 bases, and 12 bases lay in between. The DNA for the CDR3 is TGTGCCAGCAGTGAGCAAGGACAGTCCAATGAGCAGTTCTTC. Encoded protein: CASSEQGQSNEQFF.

This clone was seen many times. The chain employs TRBV4-2 and TRBJ2-3; 7 nucleotides match TRBD2. CDR3 length: 17 amino acids. With V trimmed by 0 bases and J by 2 bases, 8 bases remained unmatched. The germline gives CDR1 LGHNA, CDR2 YNFKEQ. CDR3 sequence: CASSQDLAGEYTDTQYF. CDR3 nucleotide sequence: TGTGCCAGCAGCCAAGATCTGGCGGGAGAGTACACAGATACGCAGTATTTT.

This clone appeared a few times. The rearrangement links TRBV20-1 to TRBJ2-2, with D possibly TRBD1 on 5 matching bases. V was trimmed by 5 bases and J by 7 bases, leaving 8 bases between them. This CDR3 spans 11 amino acids. Germline loops: CDR1 DFQATT, CDR2 SNEGSKA (reference sequence). This CDR3 reads CSAQGNGELFF. CDR3 nucleotide sequence: TGCAGTGCTCAGGGAAACGGGGAGCTGTTTTTT.

This chain connects TRBV6-5 to TRBJ2-4; D call uncertain. V lost 7 bases, J lost 8 bases, and 9 bases lay in between. The CDR3 is made up of 11 amino acids. Germline V gives CDR1 MNHEY, CDR2 SVGAGI. The CDR3 spells CASTEQDIQYF. CDR3 nucleotide sequence: TGTGCCAGCACTGAGCAGGACATTCAGTACTTC.

This clone has more than one count but fewer than ten. The chain carries TRBV18 and TRBJ1-5, with D perhaps TRBD1 (5 bases). Deletions cut 1 base from V and 10 bases from J, with 17 bases between. Germline V gene lookup returns CDR1 KGHSH and CDR2 LQKENI. This CDR3 contains 15 residues. The CDR3 region has the DNA TGTGCCAGCTCACCACTTGCGACAGCTGAGCAACCCCAGCATTTT. Its translation: CASSPLATAEQPQHF.